These 13 T cell receptor beta chains originate from one sample sequenced in a study of blood T cell repertoires in COVID-19. Clones were sequenced by immunoSEQ multiplex PCR, and TCRdb holds only the in-frame ones, with some missing. The data show roughly 130,000 clones, with approximately 80% seen just once and roughly 15% held by the top ten. The sample was peripheral blood. The receptors stem from a woman in her forties or fifties with acute or convalescent COVID-19.

V usage is TRBV7-3 and J usage is TRBJ2-3, with TRBD2 as a possible D gene (5 bases). The V gene lost 5 bases and the J gene lost 0 bases, with 9 bases spanning the gap. This CDR3 has 14 amino acids. CDR1 is SGHTA, CDR2 FQGTGA, per germline. The CDR3 DNA is TGTGCCAGCAGCCTAAGGACTAGCACAGATACGCAGTATTTT. This codes for CASSLRTSTDTQYF. Full variable domain (rest looked up from reference TRBV7-3 and TRBJ2-3): GAGVSQTPSNKVTEKGKYVELRCDPISGHTALYWYRQSLGQGPEFLIYFQGTGAADDSGLPNDRFFAVRPEGSVSTLKIQRTERGDSAVYLCASSLRTSTDTQYFGPGTRLTVL.

The CDR3 nucleotides read TGTGCCAGCTCACGGGACAGGGACACCGGGGAGCTGTTTTTT. Translating gives CASSRDRDTGELFF. The V and J genes are TRBV18 and TRBJ2-2; 9 bases are shared with TRBD1. The germline gives CDR1 KGHSH, CDR2 LQKENI. The CDR3 has 14 amino acids. The V gene end was trimmed by 4 bases and the J gene end by 3 bases; junction bases not matched to a gene: 0.

This clone was detected only a few times. V is TRBV5-1 and J is TRBJ2-3; D gene unclear. Germline-derived CDR1 and CDR2 are SGHRS and YFSETQ. CDR3 length equals 15 residues. With 0 bases removed from V and 0 bases from J, the gap between germline ends came to 8 bases. Here the CDR3 reads CASSLGWLSTDTQYF. Here the CDR3 DNA reads TGCGCCAGCAGCTTGGGGTGGCTGAGCACAGATACGCAGTATTTT.

The chain has TRBV28 and TRBJ2-7, with D unclear. The CDR3 totals 13 residues. CDR1 is MDHEN, CDR2 SYDVKM, per germline. The ends were cut back, 5 bases at V and 2 bases at J, with 10 bases in the middle. The DNA for the CDR3 is TGTGCCAGCAGTCCACACACAACCTACGAGCAGTACTTC. It yields the protein CASSPHTTYEQYF.

This clone turned up a few times. The chain joins TRBV5-5 to TRBJ2-7; TRBD1 agrees at 8 bases. J was trimmed by 3 bases and V by 3 bases; bases with no gene match: 8. The CDR3 is 15 residues long. Germline V gives CDR1 SGHKS, CDR2 YYEKEE (reference sequence). CDR3 in DNA: TGTGCCAGCAGCTCGACAGGGGCGCTTTTCTACGAGCAGTACTTC. Translating gives CASSSTGALFYEQYF.

V gene TRBV29-1 combines with J gene TRBJ1-1; D gene ambiguous. The V gene's germline CDR1 is SQVTM and CDR2 ANQGSEA. This CDR3 is built from 11 residues. The V and J ends lost 4 bases and 4 bases respectively, with 7 bases between them. CDR3: CSVVSGTEAFF. The CDR3 DNA reads TGCAGCGTTGTATCGGGCACTGAAGCTTTCTTT. Supplemented by reference TRBV29-1 and TRBJ1-1, the full variable domain reads SAVISQKPSRDICQRGTSLTIQCQVDSQVTMMFWYRQQPGQSLTLIATANQGSEATYESGFVIDKFPISRPNLTFSTLTVSNMSPEDSSIYLCSVVSGTEAFFGQGTRLTVV.

V and J are TRBV4-1 and TRBJ2-4; 9 bases map to TRBD1. Germline lookup yields CDR1 MGHRA and CDR2 YSYEKL. The CDR3 is 17 residues long. Trimming at V came to 1 base and at J to 3 bases, leaving 7 bases not matched to a gene. CDR3: CASSQGQLGQGKNIQYF. CDR3 DNA sequence: TGCGCCAGCAGCCAAGGGCAGTTGGGACAGGGCAAAAACATTCAGTACTTC.

The chain employs TRBV6-5 and TRBJ2-3; 9 bases map to TRBD1. Losses at the gene ends were 7 bases for V and 5 bases for J; bases not matched to a gene: 7. In germline, CDR1 is MNHEY, CDR2 SVGAGI. CDR3 length: 14 residues. CDR3 coding DNA: TGTGCCAGCATCGACAGGGGGGAAGGAGATACGCAGTATTTT. Translating it yields CASIDRGEGDTQYF.

The V call is TRBV7-2, the J call TRBJ1-4, with D possibly being TRBD1 (6 bases). CDR1 SGHTA and CDR2 FQGNSA come from the germline V gene. Between the trimmed V and J ends, which lost 3 bases and 5 bases, there was a span of 13 bases. This CDR3 is 15 amino acids long. CDR3: CASSLRQASNEKLFF. Here the CDR3 DNA reads TGTGCCAGCAGCTTGAGACAGGCTAGCAATGAAAAACTGTTTTTT.

This clone appeared once. This chain connects TRBV7-7 to TRBJ2-1; TRBD1 aligns across 8 bases. The CDR3 loop spans 15 amino acids. Germline V gives CDR1 SSHAT, CDR2 FNYEAQ (reference sequence). V was pared by 1 base and J by 5 bases, with 4 bases of the junction left unmatched. The DNA of the CDR3 is TGTGCCAGCAGCTTAGGGCAGGGGGCGGACAATGAGCAGTTCTTC. Its protein is CASSLGQGADNEQFF.

The chain links TRBV1 to TRBJ1-1; TRBD1, the D gene given by the table, was not confirmed from the DNA. TRBV1 is a documented pseudogene. The CDR3 sequence is 14 residues long. The chain's CDR3 is CTSGDSYLNTEAFF. The CDR3 DNA follows: TGCACCAGCGGGGACAGTTATCTGAACACTGAAGCTTTCTTT.

This clone has only a few counts. The V call is TRBV5-1, the J call TRBJ1-1, with TRBD1 identical over 7 bases. V gave up 5 bases and J gave up 0 bases; unmatched junction bases: 4. Germline V gene data show CDR1 as SGHRS and CDR2 as YFSETQ. This CDR3 has 14 residues. The CDR3 DNA follows: TGCGCCAGCAGTTGGGACAGCATGAACACTGAAGCTTTCTTT. Encoded protein: CASSWDSMNTEAFF.

The chain links TRBV3-1 (or the pseudogene TRBV3-2) to TRBJ2-7; tentative D call: TRBD2 (5 bases). V lost 1 base to trimming and J lost 4 bases, with 17 bases between them. Germline V gene data show CDR1 as LGHDT and CDR2 as YNNKEL (reference sequence). CDR3 length equals 16 residues. The CDR3 loop reads CASSQVGGLKAYEQYF. The CDR3 bases are TGTGCCAGCAGCCAAGTAGGAGGCCTGAAGGCTTACGAGCAGTACTTC.